The 6 T cell receptor beta chains listed next were all sequenced from one sample in a study of human T cells and chemical hapten exposure. Each CDR3 protein gets one entry after TCRdb re-called the RACE reads with MiXCR. The table shows under 300,000 distinct CDR3 sequences, with about 9% occurring only once. Regarding time point: pre-sensitization, week 0. Specified treatment: therapeutic diphenylcyclopropenone sensitization with weekly scalp DPC. The sequencing here drew on whole blood, taken in connection with sensitization to the hapten diphenylcyclopropenone (DPC). The origin of the receptors is a woman in her forties with alopecia areata. Some clones in this sample may be carry-over from other donors' samples.

This clonotype was seen a handful of times. The chain links TRBV29-1 to TRBJ2-3; 7 bases are a match to TRBD2. Germline CDR1 reads SQVTM; CDR2 reads ANQGSEA. J lost 2 bases, V lost 3 bases, and 5 bases had no gene match. The CDR3 is made up of 14 amino acids. The CDR3 is CSVDDLADTDTQYF. The CDR3 DNA follows: TGCAGCGTTGACGATCTAGCGGACACAGATACGCAGTATTTT.

There are a few counts of this clonotype. The V gene is TRBV6-5, the J gene TRBJ2-7, with 12 bases matching TRBD2. CDR3 length: 15 residues. In germline, CDR1 is MNHEY, CDR2 SVGAGI. V lost 0 bases, J lost 6 bases, and 3 bases stayed unmatched. CDR3 sequence reads: CASSYSTSGRGEQYF. The CDR3 DNA follows: TGTGCCAGCAGTTACTCGACTAGCGGGAGAGGCGAGCAGTACTTC.

Only a few counts were recorded for this clonotype. V usage is TRBV6-1 and J usage is TRBJ1-1; no clear D gene. Germline CDR1 MNHNS, CDR2 SASEGT. CDR3 length: 14 residues. Deletions cut 7 bases from V and 4 bases from J, with 16 bases between. The CDR3 sequence is CASIISNVGTEAFF. The CDR3 DNA is TGTGCCAGCATTATCTCAAACGTGGGCACTGAAGCTTTCTTT.

The chain joins TRBV7-2 to TRBJ2-5, with TRBD1 as a possible D gene (6 bases). CDR3 length equals 16 residues. V dropped 5 bases and J dropped 1 base, with 17 bases sitting between them. Germline V lookup: CDR1 SGHTA, CDR2 FQGNSA. This chain's CDR3 is CASSITGTRAQETQYF. The CDR3 DNA follows: TGTGCCAGCAGCATAACCGGGACAAGGGCCCAAGAGACCCAGTACTTC.

CDR3 protein: CASSLTRGGTGELFF. The DNA of the CDR3 is TGTGCCAGCAGCTTGACGAGGGGAGGGACCGGGGAGCTGTTTTTT. The chain is built from TRBV5-4 and TRBJ2-2, with TRBD2 identical over 7 bases. Per the germline V gene, CDR1 is SGHNT and CDR2 is YYREEE (reference sequence). The CDR3 is made up of 15 amino acids. Losses at the gene ends were 1 base for V and 5 bases for J; bases not matched to a gene: 5.

This clonotype has only a few counts. The rearrangement uses TRBV4-2 and TRBJ2-3, with 8 bases lining up with TRBD2. The germline CDR1 and CDR2 sequences are LGHNA and YNFKEQ. The CDR3 extends over 17 amino acids. The ends lost 0 bases at V and 0 bases at J; junction bases unmatched: 5. CDR3 region: CASSQELAGFSTDTQYF. CDR3 in DNA: TGTGCCAGCAGCCAAGAGTTAGCGGGATTTAGCACAGATACGCAGTATTTT.